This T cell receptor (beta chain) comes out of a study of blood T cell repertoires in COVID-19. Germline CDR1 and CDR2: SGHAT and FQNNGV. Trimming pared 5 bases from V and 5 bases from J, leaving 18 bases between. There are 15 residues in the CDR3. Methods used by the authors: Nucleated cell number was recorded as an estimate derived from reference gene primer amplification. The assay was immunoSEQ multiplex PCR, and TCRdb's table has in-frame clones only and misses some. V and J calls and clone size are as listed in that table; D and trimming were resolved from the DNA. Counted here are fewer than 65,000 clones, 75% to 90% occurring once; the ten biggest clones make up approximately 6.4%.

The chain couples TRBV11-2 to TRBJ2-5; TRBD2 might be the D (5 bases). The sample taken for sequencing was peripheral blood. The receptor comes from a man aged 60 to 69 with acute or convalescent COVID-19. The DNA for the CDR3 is TGTGCCAGCAGCCGCCGCGCCGGGTCGGGGGAGACCCAGTACTTC. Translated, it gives CASSRRAGSGETQYF.